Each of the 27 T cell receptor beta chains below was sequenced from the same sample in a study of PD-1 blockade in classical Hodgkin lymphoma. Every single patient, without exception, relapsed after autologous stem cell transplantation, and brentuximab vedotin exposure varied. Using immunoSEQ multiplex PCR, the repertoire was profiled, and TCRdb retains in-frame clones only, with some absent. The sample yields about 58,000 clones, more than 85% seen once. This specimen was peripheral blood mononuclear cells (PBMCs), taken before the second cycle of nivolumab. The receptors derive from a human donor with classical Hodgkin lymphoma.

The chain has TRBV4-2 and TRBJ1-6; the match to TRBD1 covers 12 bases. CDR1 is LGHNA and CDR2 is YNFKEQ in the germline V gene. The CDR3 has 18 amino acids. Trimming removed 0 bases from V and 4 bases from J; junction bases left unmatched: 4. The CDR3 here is CASSQDRDRGLYNSPLHF. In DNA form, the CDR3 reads TGTGCCAGCAGCCAAGATAGGGACAGGGGGCTGTATAATTCACCCCTCCACTTT.

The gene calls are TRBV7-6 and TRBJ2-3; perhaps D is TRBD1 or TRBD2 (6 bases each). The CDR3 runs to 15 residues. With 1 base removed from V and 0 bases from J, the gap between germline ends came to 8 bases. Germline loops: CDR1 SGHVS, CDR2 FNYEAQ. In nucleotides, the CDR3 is TGTGCCAGCAGCTTAGTAGGGGGGAGCACAGATACGCAGTATTTT. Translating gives CASSLVGGSTDTQYF.

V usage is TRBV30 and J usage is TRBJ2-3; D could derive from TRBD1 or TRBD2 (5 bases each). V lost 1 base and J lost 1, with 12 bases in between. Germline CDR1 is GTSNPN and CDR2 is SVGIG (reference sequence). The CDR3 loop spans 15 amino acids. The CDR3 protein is CAWSAWDPRTDTQYF. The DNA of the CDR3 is TGTGCCTGGAGTGCGTGGGACCCCCGCACAGATACGCAGTATTTT. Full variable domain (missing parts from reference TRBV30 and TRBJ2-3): SQTIHQWPATLVQPVGSPLSLECTVEGTSNPNLYWYRQAAGRGLQLLFYSVGIGQISSEVPQNLSASRPQDRQFILSSKKLLLSDSGFYLCAWSAWDPRTDTQYFGPGTRLTVL.

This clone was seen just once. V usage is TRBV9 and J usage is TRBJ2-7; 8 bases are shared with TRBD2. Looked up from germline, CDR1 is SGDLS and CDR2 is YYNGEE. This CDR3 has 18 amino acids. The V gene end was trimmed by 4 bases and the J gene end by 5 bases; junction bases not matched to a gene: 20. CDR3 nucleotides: TGTGCCAGCAGCCCAGAAGGGGGGCTGGGACTAGGTACTGACGAGCAGTACTTC. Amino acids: CASSPEGGLGLGTDEQYF.

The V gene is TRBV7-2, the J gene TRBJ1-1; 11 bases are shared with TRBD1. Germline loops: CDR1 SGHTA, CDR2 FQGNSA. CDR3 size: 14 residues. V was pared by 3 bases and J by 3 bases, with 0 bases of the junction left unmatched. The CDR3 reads CASSLGQGDTEAFF. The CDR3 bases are TGTGCCAGCAGCTTGGGACAGGGGGACACTGAAGCTTTCTTT.

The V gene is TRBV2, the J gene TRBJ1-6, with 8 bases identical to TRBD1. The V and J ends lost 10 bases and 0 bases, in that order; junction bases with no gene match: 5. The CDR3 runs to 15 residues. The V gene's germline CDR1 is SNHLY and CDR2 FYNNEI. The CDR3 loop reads CAIRTGSSYNSPLHF. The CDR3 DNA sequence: TGTGCCATCCGGACAGGGAGCTCCTATAATTCACCCCTCCACTTT.

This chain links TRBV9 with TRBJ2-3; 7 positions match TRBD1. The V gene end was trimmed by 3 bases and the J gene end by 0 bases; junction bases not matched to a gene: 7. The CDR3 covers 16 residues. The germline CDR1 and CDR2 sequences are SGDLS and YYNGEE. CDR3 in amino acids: CASSAVTGASTDTQYF. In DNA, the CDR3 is TGTGCCAGCAGCGCCGTTACAGGGGCCAGCACAGATACGCAGTATTTT.

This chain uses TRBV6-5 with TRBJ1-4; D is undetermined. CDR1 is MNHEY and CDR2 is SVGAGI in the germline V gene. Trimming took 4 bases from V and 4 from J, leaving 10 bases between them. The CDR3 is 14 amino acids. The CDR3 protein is CASSSGPINEKLFF. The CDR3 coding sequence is TGTGCCAGCAGTTCAGGACCGATTAATGAAAAACTGTTTTTT.

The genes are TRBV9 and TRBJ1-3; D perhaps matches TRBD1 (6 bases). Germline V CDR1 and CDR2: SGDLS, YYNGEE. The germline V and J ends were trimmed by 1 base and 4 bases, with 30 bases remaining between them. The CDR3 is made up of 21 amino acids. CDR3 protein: CASSVRITDSPQDRGGNTIYF. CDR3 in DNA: TGTGCCAGCAGCGTACGAATTACGGATTCACCCCAGGACAGAGGAGGAAACACCATATATTTT.

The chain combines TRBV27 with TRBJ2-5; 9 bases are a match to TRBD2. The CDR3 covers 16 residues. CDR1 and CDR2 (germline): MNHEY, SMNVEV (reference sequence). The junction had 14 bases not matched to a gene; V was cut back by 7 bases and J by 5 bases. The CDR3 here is CASTRPGTSWEETQYF. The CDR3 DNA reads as TGTGCCAGCACCCGTCCCGGGACTAGCTGGGAGGAGACCCAGTACTTC.

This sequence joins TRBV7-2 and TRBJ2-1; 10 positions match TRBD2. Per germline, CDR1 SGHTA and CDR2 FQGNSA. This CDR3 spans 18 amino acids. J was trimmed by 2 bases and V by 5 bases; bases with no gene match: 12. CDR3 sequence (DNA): TGTGCCAGCAGCACTACAAAACCCAGCGGGAGGGCCTACAATGAGCAGTTCTTC. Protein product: CASSTTKPSGRAYNEQFF.

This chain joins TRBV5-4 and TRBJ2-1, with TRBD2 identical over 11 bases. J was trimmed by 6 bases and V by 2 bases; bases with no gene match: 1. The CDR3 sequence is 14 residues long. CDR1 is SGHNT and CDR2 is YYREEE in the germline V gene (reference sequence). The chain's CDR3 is CASSLTSGSNEQFF. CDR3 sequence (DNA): TGTGCCAGCAGCTTAACTAGCGGGAGCAATGAGCAGTTCTTC.

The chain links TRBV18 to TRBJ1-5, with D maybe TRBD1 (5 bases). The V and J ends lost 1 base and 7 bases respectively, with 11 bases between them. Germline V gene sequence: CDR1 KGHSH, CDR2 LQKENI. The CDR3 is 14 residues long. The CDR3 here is CASSPRGETQPQHF. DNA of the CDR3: TGTGCCAGCTCACCACGGGGGGAGACACAGCCCCAGCATTTT.

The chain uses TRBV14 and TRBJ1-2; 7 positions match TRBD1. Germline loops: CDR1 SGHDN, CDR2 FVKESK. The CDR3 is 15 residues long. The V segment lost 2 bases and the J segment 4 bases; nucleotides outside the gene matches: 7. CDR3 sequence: CASSQLPTGFYGYTF. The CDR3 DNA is TGTGCCAGCAGCCAACTCCCGACAGGGTTCTATGGCTACACCTTC.

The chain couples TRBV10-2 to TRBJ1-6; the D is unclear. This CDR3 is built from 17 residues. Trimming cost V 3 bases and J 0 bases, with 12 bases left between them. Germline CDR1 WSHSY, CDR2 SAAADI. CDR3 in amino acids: CASSDWDWGSYNSPLHF. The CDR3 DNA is TGCGCCAGCAGTGATTGGGATTGGGGCTCCTATAATTCACCCCTCCACTTT.

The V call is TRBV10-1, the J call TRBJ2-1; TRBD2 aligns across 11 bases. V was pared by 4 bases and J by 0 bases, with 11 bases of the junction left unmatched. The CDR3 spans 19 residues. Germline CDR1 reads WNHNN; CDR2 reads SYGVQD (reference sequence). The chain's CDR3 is CASSGRTSGRASSYNEQFF. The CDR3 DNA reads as TGCGCCAGCAGTGGCCGGACTAGCGGGCGTGCCAGCTCCTACAATGAGCAGTTCTTC.

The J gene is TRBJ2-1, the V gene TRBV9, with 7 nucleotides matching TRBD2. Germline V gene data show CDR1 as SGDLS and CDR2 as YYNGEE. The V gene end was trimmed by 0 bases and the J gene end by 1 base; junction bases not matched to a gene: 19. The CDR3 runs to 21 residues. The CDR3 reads CASSVDPLAEGIGRSYNEQFF. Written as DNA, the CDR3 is TGTGCCAGCAGCGTAGACCCCCTAGCGGAGGGGATAGGTCGATCCTACAATGAGCAGTTCTTC.

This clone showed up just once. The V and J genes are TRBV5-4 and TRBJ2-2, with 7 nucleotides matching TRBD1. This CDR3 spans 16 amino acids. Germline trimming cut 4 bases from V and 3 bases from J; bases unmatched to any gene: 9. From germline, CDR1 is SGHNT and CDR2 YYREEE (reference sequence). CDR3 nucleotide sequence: TGTGCCAGCAGCGGCCGGCAGGGGGAGTACACCGGGGAGCTGTTTTTT. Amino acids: CASSGRQGEYTGELFF.

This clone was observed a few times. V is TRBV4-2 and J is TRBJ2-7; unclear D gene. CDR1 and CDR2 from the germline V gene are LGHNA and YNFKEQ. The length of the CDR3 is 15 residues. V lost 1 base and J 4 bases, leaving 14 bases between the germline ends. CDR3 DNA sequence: TGTGCCAGCAGCCAAGTATACGACGGATTTTACGAGCAGTACTTC. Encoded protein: CASSQVYDGFYEQYF.

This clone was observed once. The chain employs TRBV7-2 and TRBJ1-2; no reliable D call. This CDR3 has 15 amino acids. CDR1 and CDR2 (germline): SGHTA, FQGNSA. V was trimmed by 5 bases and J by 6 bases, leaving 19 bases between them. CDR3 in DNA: TGTGCCAGCAGCGCGGGATCGGTCCAACAGCATGGCTACACCTTC. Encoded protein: CASSAGSVQQHGYTF.

The CDR3 spells CASSLGPNEKLFF. CDR3 coding DNA: TGTGCCAGCAGCCTAGGCCCTAATGAAAAACTGTTTTTT. The rearrangement joins TRBV11-3 to TRBJ1-4; D gene uncertain. V dropped 5 bases and J dropped 3 bases, with 7 bases sitting between them. Looked up from germline, CDR1 is SGHNT and CDR2 is YENEEA. The CDR3 spans 13 residues. Full variable domain (missing parts from reference TRBV11-3 and TRBJ1-4): EAGVVQSPRYKIIEKKQPVAFWCNPISGHNTLYWYLQNLGQGPELLIRYENEEAVDDSQLPKDRFSAERLKGVDSTLKIQPAELGDSAVYLCASSLGPNEKLFFGSGTQLSVL.

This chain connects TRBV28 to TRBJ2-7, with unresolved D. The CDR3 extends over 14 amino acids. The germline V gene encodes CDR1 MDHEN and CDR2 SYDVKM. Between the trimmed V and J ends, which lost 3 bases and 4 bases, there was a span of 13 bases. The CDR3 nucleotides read TGTGCCAGCAGTTTTCCTCCTAACGGTTACGAGCAGTACTTC. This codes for CASSFPPNGYEQYF.

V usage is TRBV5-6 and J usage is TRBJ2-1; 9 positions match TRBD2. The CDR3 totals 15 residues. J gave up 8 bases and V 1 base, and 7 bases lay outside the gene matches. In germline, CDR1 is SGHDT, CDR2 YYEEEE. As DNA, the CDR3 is TGTGCCAGCAGCTTGCGAGCGGGAGGTCCACATGAGCAGTTCTTC. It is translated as CASSLRAGGPHEQFF.

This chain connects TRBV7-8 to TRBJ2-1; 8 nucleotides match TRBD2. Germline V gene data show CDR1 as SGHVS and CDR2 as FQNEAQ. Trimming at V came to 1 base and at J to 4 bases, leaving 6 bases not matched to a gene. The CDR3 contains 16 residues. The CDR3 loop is CASSLEAGGTYNEQFF. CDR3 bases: TGTGCCAGCAGCTTAGAGGCGGGAGGCACTTACAATGAGCAGTTCTTC.

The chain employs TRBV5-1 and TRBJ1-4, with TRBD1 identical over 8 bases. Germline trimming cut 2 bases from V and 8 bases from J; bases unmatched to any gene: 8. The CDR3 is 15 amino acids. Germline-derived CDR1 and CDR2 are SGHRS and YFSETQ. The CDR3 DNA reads TGCGCCAGCAGCTTCCAGACAGGGGAGGAAGAAAAACTGTTTTTT. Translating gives CASSFQTGEEEKLFF.

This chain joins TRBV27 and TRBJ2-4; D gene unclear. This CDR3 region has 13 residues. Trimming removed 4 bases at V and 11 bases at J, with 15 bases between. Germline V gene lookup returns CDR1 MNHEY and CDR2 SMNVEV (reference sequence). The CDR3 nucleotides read TGTGCCAGCAGTTCCCCTCTCCAGACATTTCAGTACTTC. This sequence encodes CASSSPLQTFQYF.

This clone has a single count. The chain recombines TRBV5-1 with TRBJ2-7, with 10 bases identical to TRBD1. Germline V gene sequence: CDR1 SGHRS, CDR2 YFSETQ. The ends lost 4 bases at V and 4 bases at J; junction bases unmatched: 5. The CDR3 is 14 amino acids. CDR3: CASSGGQGVYEQYF. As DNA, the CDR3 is TGCGCCAGCAGCGGCGGACAGGGGGTTTACGAGCAGTACTTC.